These 3 T cell receptor beta chains were all obtained from the same sample, sequenced in a study of cytomegalovirus exposure and HLA in healthy donors. Sequencing was performed with immunoSEQ multiplex PCR; in TCRdb, only in-frame clones are kept and a portion is missing. The repertoire holds 150,000 to 200,000 clones, with about 85% as singletons. Source material: PBMCs. These receptors were taken from a man between 18 and 35 years old in good health and CMV-seropositive.

The chain combines TRBV7-2 with TRBJ1-2; D perhaps matches TRBD1 (6 bases). This CDR3 has 14 residues. CDR1 is SGHTA, CDR2 FQGNSA, per germline. Trimming removed 2 bases at V and 4 bases at J, with 11 bases between. The CDR3 region is CASSLLGALYGYTF. The CDR3 region has the DNA TGTGCCAGCAGCTTATTGGGGGCGCTCTATGGCTACACCTTC.

In this sample, this clone turned up once. The chain couples TRBV5-1 to TRBJ2-3, with TRBD1 matching over 7 bases. The CDR3 has 15 residues. Germline V gene lookup returns CDR1 SGHRS and CDR2 YFSETQ. Trimming took 4 bases from V and 0 from J; bases not matched to a gene: 5. CDR3 residues: CASSPTGFSTDTQYF. The CDR3, as DNA: TGCGCCAGCAGCCCGACAGGGTTCAGCACAGATACGCAGTATTTT.

The chain couples TRBV6-5 to TRBJ2-1, with D tentatively TRBD2 (6 bases). The CDR3 has 15 residues. Germline V gene lookup returns CDR1 MNHEY and CDR2 SVGAGI. The V and J ends lost 5 bases and 5 bases respectively, with 16 bases between them. This CDR3 is CASSPRDSGDNEQFF. The CDR3 DNA is TGTGCCAGCAGTCCCCGGGACTCGGGGGACAATGAGCAGTTCTTC.